This TCR beta chain was retrieved from a study of T cells after yellow fever vaccination. Study-wide results and limits: Only a minor proportion of clonotypes was detected across both CD4 and CD8 compartments. Clones that expanded after primary vaccination mostly reappeared after the booster (just under 98% CD4, about 89% CD8).

Concerning this clonotype: Its specificity is unknown. One end of the junction does not line up with germline, which may come from a read error.

Germline loops: CDR1 SNHLY, CDR2 FYNNEI. The CDR3 has 19 amino acids. MiXCR, run by TCRdb on the 5' RACE reads, gives a single entry per CDR3 protein. The sample holds under 150,000 distinct CDR3 sequences; 7.7% are singletons and the top ten take under 0.85%. The V and J genes are TRBV2 and TRBJ2-1, with TRBD2 identical over 8 bases. The specimen comprised CD4+ T cells sorted from PBMCs, sampled 5 days after the yellow fever booster vaccination. This TCR derives from a man aged 30 to 45 who received the YFV17D yellow fever vaccine. In nucleotides, the CDR3 is TGTGCCTGCAGTTTTCCGGCTGCGCAGACTAGCGAGGGTTACAATGAGCAGTTCTTC. This translates into CACSFPAAQTSEGYNEQFF.